Listed below are T cell receptor beta chains from one sample, sequenced in a study of blood T cell repertoires in COVID-19. TCRdb's table, derived via immunoSEQ multiplex PCR, lists solely in-frame clones and lacks some. The table records around 100,000 clones, around 90% of them present only once. Sequenced sample: peripheral blood. These receptors all stem from a man between 45 and 60 years old in a cohort sampled during active COVID-19. Each CDR3 is given with its conserved first and last residue. The D gene is left open where the match is weak. Size is omitted from some rows. Given values are once, few, many or a class for expanded clones.

CDR3,DNA,size,D,J,V
CASSQRGSYEQYF,TGTGCCAGCAGCCAAAGGGGCTCCTACGAGCAGTACTTC,NA,NA,TRBJ2-7,TRBV3-1/TRBV3-2
CASSLGGQNTGELFF,TGCGCCAGCAGCTTGGGGGGCCAGAACACCGGGGAGCTGTTTTTT,NA,NA,TRBJ2-2,TRBV5-1
CASSLESSYNEQFF,TGTGCCAGCAGTTTGGAGAGCTCCTACAATGAGCAGTTCTTC,NA,NA,TRBJ2-1,TRBV27
CASSLGQRNTGELFF,TGTGCCAGCAGCTTGGGACAGCGTAACACCGGGGAGCTGTTTTTT,NA,NA,TRBJ2-2,TRBV5-8
CASSHDSSQTQYF,TGTGCCAGCAGCCACGACAGTTCGCAGACCCAGTACTTC,NA,NA,TRBJ2-5,TRBV6-5
CASSVWTETTNEKLFF,TGTGCCAGCAGCGTATGGACAGAGACAACTAATGAAAAACTGTTTTTT,NA,NA,TRBJ1-4,TRBV11-3
CASSPPGTGHNEQFF,TGTGCCAGCAGCCCACCCGGGACAGGGCACAATGAGCAGTTCTTC,NA,TRBD1,TRBJ2-1,TRBV6-5
CASSLGGTSNNEQFF,TGTGCCAGCAGCTTAGGAGGGACTAGCAACAATGAGCAGTTCTTC,NA,TRBD2,TRBJ2-1,TRBV11-3
CASSPGQILPQHF,TGTGCCAGCAGTCCGGGACAGATCCTTCCCCAGCATTTT,NA,TRBD1,TRBJ1-5,TRBV27
CASSESAGQETQYF,TGCGCCAGCAGTGAGTCGGCGGGGCAAGAGACCCAGTACTTC,NA,NA,TRBJ2-5,TRBV10-1
CASNRGGGKLFF,TGTGCCAGTAATAGGGGAGGGGGGAAACTGTTTTTT,NA,NA,TRBJ1-4,TRBV12-3/TRBV12-4
CASSQEGPLNTEAFF,TGTGCCAGCAGCCAGGAGGGGCCCTTGAACACTGAAGCTTTCTTT,NA,NA,TRBJ1-1,TRBV5-4
CASSQRDMNTEAFF,TGTGCCAGCAGCCAAAGGGACATGAACACTGAAGCTTTCTTT,NA,NA,TRBJ1-1,TRBV5-5
CASSIQGEDNSPLHF,TGTGCCAGTAGTATTCAGGGGGAGGATAATTCACCCCTCCACTTT,NA,TRBD1,TRBJ1-6,TRBV19
CASSVGGAGANVLTF,TGTGCCAGCAGCGTAGGAGGCGCTGGGGCCAACGTCCTGACTTTC,NA,NA,TRBJ2-6,TRBV9
CASSPGLRTQETQYF,TGCGCCAGCAGCCCAGGGTTGCGGACCCAAGAGACCCAGTACTTC,NA,NA,TRBJ2-5,TRBV5-1
CASSVAGRPTNEKLFF,TGTGCCAGCAGCGTGGCAGGGAGGCCAACTAATGAAAAACTGTTTTTT,NA,NA,TRBJ1-4,TRBV9
CASSPGQGAAGELFF,TGTGCCAGCAGCCCCGGACAGGGGGCGGCCGGGGAGCTGTTTTTT,NA,TRBD1,TRBJ2-2,TRBV9
CASSQVSVNTEAFF,TGTGCCAGCAGCCAAGTATCGGTCAACACTGAAGCTTTCTTT,few,NA,TRBJ1-1,TRBV4-2
CATRDRGDSGEQYF,TGTGCCACCAGGGATCGGGGGGACTCAGGCGAGCAGTACTTC,NA,TRBD2,TRBJ2-7,TRBV24-1
CASSTTSAGGPGQETQYF,TGTGCCAGCTCAACCACCTCAGCGGGGGGGCCCGGTCAAGAGACCCAGTACTTC,NA,TRBD2,TRBJ2-5,TRBV18
CASSLSSGGTPSTDTQYF,TGTGCCAGCAGCTTATCGTCCGGGGGGACCCCTAGCACAGATACGCAGTATTTT,NA,TRBD2,TRBJ2-3,TRBV7-2
CASSGGTGGTIYF,TGTGCCAGCAGCGGCGGGACGGGAGGCACCATATATTTT,NA,NA,TRBJ1-3,TRBV7-8
CASQGGAKEQFF,TGTGCCTCACAGGGGGGGGCCAAGGAGCAGTTCTTC,NA,NA,TRBJ2-1,TRBV7-2
CASNEGQPNNSPLHF,TGCGCCAGCAACGAGGGACAGCCAAATAATTCACCCCTCCACTTT,NA,TRBD1,TRBJ1-6,TRBV10-2